This note documents a single TCR beta chain sequence. The sample originates from a study of cytomegalovirus exposure and HLA in healthy donors. V lost 4 bases, J lost 2 bases, and 15 bases lay in between. The CDR3 contains 15 residues. Germline V CDR1 and CDR2: MNHNS, SASEGT. Measured with immunoSEQ multiplex PCR; TCRdb has only the in-frame clones, and not every one. The sample includes 250,000 to 300,000 clones, about 90% of them seen just once. The chain carries TRBV6-1 and TRBJ2-7; possible D gene TRBD1, 6 bases. The sequenced sample was PBMCs. This TCR came from a woman between 18 and 29 years old in good health and CMV-seronegative. Written as DNA, the CDR3 is TGTGCCAGCAGTGGAACAGGGATTGGACCCTACGAGCAGTACGTC. Translated: CASSGTGIGPYEQYV.